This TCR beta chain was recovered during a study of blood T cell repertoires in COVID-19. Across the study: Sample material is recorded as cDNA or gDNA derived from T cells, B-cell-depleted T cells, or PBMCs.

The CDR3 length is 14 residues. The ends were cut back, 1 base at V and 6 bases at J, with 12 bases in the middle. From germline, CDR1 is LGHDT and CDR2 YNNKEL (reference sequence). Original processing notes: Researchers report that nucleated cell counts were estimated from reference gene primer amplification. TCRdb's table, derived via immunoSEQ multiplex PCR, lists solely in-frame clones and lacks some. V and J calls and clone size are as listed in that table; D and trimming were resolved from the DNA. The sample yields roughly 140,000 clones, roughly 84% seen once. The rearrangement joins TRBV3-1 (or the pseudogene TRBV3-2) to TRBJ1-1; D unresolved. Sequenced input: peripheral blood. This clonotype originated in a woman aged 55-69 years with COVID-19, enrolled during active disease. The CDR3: CASSQGGSSAEAFF. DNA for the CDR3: TGTGCCAGCAGCCAAGGCGGGAGCTCGGCTGAAGCTTTCTTT.